Each of the 23 T cell receptor beta chains below was sequenced from the same sample in a study of blood T cell repertoires in COVID-19. Method: immunoSEQ multiplex PCR; TCRdb's copy keeps in-frame clones and lacks some. The sample contains some 190,000 clones, about 88% of which appear only once. The sequenced sample was PBMCs or T cells enriched from blood (not recorded which). The receptor set was obtained from a woman aged 40 to 49 in a cohort exposed to, infected with or recovered from COVID-19 (not recorded which).

This clone has a handful of counts. The chain recombines TRBV4-1 with TRBJ1-5, with D unresolved. This CDR3 has 14 amino acids. The germline V gene encodes CDR1 MGHRA and CDR2 YSYEKL. V dropped 3 bases and J dropped 3 bases, with 9 bases sitting between them. The CDR3 DNA is TGCGCCAGCAGCCATATGCAGGACAATCAGCCCCAGCATTTT. Translation: CASSHMQDNQPQHF.

This chain connects TRBV27 to TRBJ2-7; TRBD2 matches 8 bases. This CDR3 comprises 15 residues. Unmatched junction bases numbered 6, after V lost 3 bases and J lost 2 bases. Germline V gives CDR1 MNHEY, CDR2 SMNVEV (reference sequence). For the CDR3, the DNA is TGTGCCAGCAGTTTCGGCGGGAGGCAAGCCTACGAGCAGTACTTC. This gives the protein CASSFGGRQAYEQYF.

The chain carries TRBV12-3 or TRBV12-4 and TRBJ1-2, with D hard to call. This CDR3 region has 13 residues. V was clipped by 2 bases and J by 1 base, with 5 bases between them. CDR3 region: CASSLLSNYGYTF. The CDR3 DNA follows: TGTGCCAGCAGTTTACTGAGTAACTATGGCTACACCTTC.

On this clone: This sample includes further DNA sequences coding for the same CDR3. V usage is TRBV5-6 and J usage is TRBJ1-1; TRBD1 aligns across 10 bases. Germline V lookup: CDR1 SGHDT, CDR2 YYEEEE. There are 15 residues in the CDR3. V shed 0 bases, J shed 8 bases, and the junction held 7 bases outside the gene matches. The CDR3 sequence: CASSLALGTGAEAFF. CDR3 coding DNA: TGTGCCAGCAGCTTGGCTTTGGGGACAGGGGCCGAAGCTTTCTTT. The full variable domain, with the rest looked up from reference TRBV5-6 and TRBJ1-1, is DAGVTQSPTHLIKTRGQQVTLRCSPKSGHDTVSWYQQALGQGPQFIFQYYEEEERQRGNFPDRFSGHQFPNYSSELNVNALLLGDSALYLCASSLALGTGAEAFFGQGTRLTVV.

The rearrangement uses TRBV14 and TRBJ1-6; TRBD1 matches at 7 bases. The CDR3 is 17 residues long. Losses at the gene ends were 1 base for V and 9 bases for J; bases not matched to a gene: 12. From germline, CDR1 is SGHDN and CDR2 FVKESK. In nucleotides, the CDR3 is TGTGCCAGCAGCCAAGGGAGTAAACAGGGGCCAGCTTCACCCCTCCACTTT. This translates into CASSQGSKQGPASPLHF.

The chain joins TRBV7-2 to TRBJ1-2, with D perhaps matching TRBD1 (5 bases). CDR3 length equals 13 residues. Trimming cost V 1 base and J 8 bases, with 11 bases left between them. Germline CDR1 is SGHTA and CDR2 is FQGNSA. The CDR3 protein is CASSLVEGEGYTF. CDR3 DNA sequence: TGTGCCAGCAGCTTAGTTGAAGGGGAAGGCTACACCTTC.

This chain joins TRBV2 and TRBJ2-1, with 12 nucleotides matching TRBD2. The germline CDR1 and CDR2 sequences are SNHLY and FYNNEI. V lost 9 bases and J lost 9; bases outside the gene matches: 6. This CDR3 contains 13 residues. The CDR3 nucleotides are TGTGCCAGTGCTAGCGGGAGGGCCGGTGAGCAGTTCTTC. This gives the protein CASASGRAGEQFF. Full variable domain (outside the CDR3, taken from reference TRBV2 and TRBJ2-1): EPEVTQTPSHQVTQMGQEVILRCVPISNHLYFYWYRQILGQKVEFLVSFYNNEISEKSEIFDDQFSVERPDGSNFTLKIRSTKLEDSAMYFCASASGRAGEQFFGPGTRLTVL.

In this sample, this clone turned up a few times. V is TRBV29-1 and J is TRBJ1-4; D not resolved. Germline lookup yields CDR1 SQVTM and CDR2 ANQGSEA. V gave up 5 bases and J gave up 8 bases, with 6 bases separating them. The CDR3 length is 10 residues. This chain's CDR3 is CSVFFEKLFF. The DNA for the CDR3 is TGCAGCGTTTTCTTCGAAAAACTGTTTTTT.

With respect to this clone: Other DNA sequences in the sample encode the same CDR3. V usage is TRBV10-2 and J usage is TRBJ2-7; 7 positions agree with TRBD1. The V gene end was trimmed by 9 bases and the J gene end by 0 bases; junction bases not matched to a gene: 8. The germline V gene encodes CDR1 WSHSY and CDR2 SAAADI. The CDR3 has 14 amino acids. The CDR3 loop reads CASRTGTDSYEQYF. In DNA, the CDR3 is TGCGCCAGTCGAACCGGGACAGACTCCTACGAGCAGTACTTC.

The chain recombines TRBV7-8 with TRBJ2-2; D possibly corresponds to TRBD2 (5 bases). The V gene lost 6 bases and the J gene lost 1 base, with 9 bases spanning the gap. There are 14 residues in the CDR3. CDR1 SGHVS and CDR2 FQNEAQ come from the germline V gene. CDR3 protein: CASRLRGNTGELFF. The CDR3 DNA reads TGTGCCAGCAGACTTCGGGGGAACACCGGGGAGCTGTTTTTT.

The rearrangement joins TRBV4-2 to TRBJ2-5; 12 bases agree with TRBD1. V shed 1 base and J 5 bases; nucleotides not matched to a gene: 5. The CDR3 covers 16 residues. Germline V gives CDR1 LGHNA, CDR2 YNFKEQ. Written as DNA, the CDR3 is TGTGCCAGCAGCCAAGGGGACAGGGGGCTTCTCGAGACCCAGTACTTC. Protein product: CASSQGDRGLLETQYF.

V is TRBV11-2 and J is TRBJ1-6; no firm D call. Germline CDR1 SGHAT, CDR2 FQNNGV. This CDR3 is built from 13 residues. Trimming removed 0 bases from V and 13 bases from J, with 10 bases in between. As DNA, the CDR3 is TGTGCCAGCAGCTTAGACGTGGGCTCCCCCCTCCACTTT. Translated, it gives CASSLDVGSPLHF.

The chain joins TRBV28 to TRBJ2-5; D is possibly TRBD2 (6 bases). Germline V lookup: CDR1 MDHEN, CDR2 SYDVKM. V shed 3 bases and J shed 2 bases, with 10 bases lying between them. The CDR3 contains 14 residues. CDR3 bases: TGTGCCAGCAGTTTGGTTCGGGGGCAAGAGACCCAGTACTTC. Its protein is CASSLVRGQETQYF.

The genes are TRBV2 and TRBJ2-7; a weak D match, TRBD2 (5 bases). CDR3 length: 13 amino acids. CDR1 is SNHLY and CDR2 is FYNNEI in the germline V gene. Trimming removed 8 bases at V and 7 bases at J, with 18 bases between. CDR3 sequence: CASAGLSEGEQYF. The CDR3 DNA is TGTGCCAGCGCAGGACTCTCGGAAGGAGAGCAGTACTTC. The full variable domain, in which reference TRBV2 and TRBJ2-7 provide the parts outside the CDR3, is EPEVTQTPSHQVTQMGQEVILRCVPISNHLYFYWYRQILGQKVEFLVSFYNNEISEKSEIFDDQFSVERPDGSNFTLKIRSTKLEDSAMYFCASAGLSEGEQYFGPGTRLTVT.

The CDR3 sequence: CATTGTYGYTF. CDR3 nucleotide sequence: TGTGCCACCACAGGGACGTATGGCTACACCTTC. V gene TRBV28 combines with J gene TRBJ1-2; possible D gene TRBD1, 6 bases. With 10 bases removed from V and 5 bases from J, the gap between germline ends came to 11 bases. CDR1 MDHEN and CDR2 SYDVKM come from the germline V gene. This CDR3 spans 11 amino acids.

V is TRBV5-1 and J is TRBJ2-7; 14 nucleotides match TRBD2. The length of the CDR3 is 18 residues. Germline CDR1 reads SGHRS; CDR2 reads YFSETQ. After removal of 3 bases from V and 0 bases from J, the junction contained 8 bases not matched to a gene. The CDR3 loop reads CASSSPGLAGADSYEQYF. The CDR3 DNA is TGCGCCAGCAGCTCTCCGGGACTAGCGGGAGCCGACTCCTACGAGCAGTACTTC.

This rearrangement joins TRBV5-8 to TRBJ1-1; a weak D match, TRBD1 (5 bases). Germline assignment: CDR1 SGHTS and CDR2 YDEGEE. V shed 3 bases and J shed 0 bases, with 12 bases lying between them. The CDR3 covers 15 residues. The CDR3 loop reads CASSWGTGVNTEAFF. The CDR3 DNA reads TGTGCCAGCAGCTGGGGAACAGGAGTGAACACTGAAGCTTTCTTT.

This chain joins TRBV7-8 and TRBJ2-5, with TRBD1 matching over 10 bases. This CDR3 is 16 amino acids long. V shed 1 base, J shed 5 bases, and the junction held 7 bases outside the gene matches. In germline, CDR1 is SGHVS, CDR2 FQNEAQ. In DNA, the CDR3 is TGTGCCAGCAGCTTAGGACCTGGACAGGGGGGCGAGACCCAGTACTTC. Amino acid sequence: CASSLGPGQGGETQYF.

V gene TRBV27 combines with J gene TRBJ2-3; 8 nucleotides line up with TRBD2. Germline values: CDR1 MNHEY, CDR2 SMNVEV (reference sequence). Losses at the gene ends were 5 bases for V and 0 bases for J; bases not matched to a gene: 4. The CDR3 totals 15 residues. CDR3 DNA: TGTGCCAGCAGTCCCTTAGCGGGGAGCACAGATACGCAGTATTTT. This encodes CASSPLAGSTDTQYF.

This chain joins TRBV11-2 and TRBJ2-3, with D uncertain. V dropped 4 bases and J dropped 0 bases, with 17 bases sitting between them. Germline CDR1 reads SGHAT; CDR2 reads FQNNGV. The CDR3 spans 17 residues. The CDR3 region is CASSYTPPPVSTDTQYF. The DNA for the CDR3 is TGTGCCAGCAGCTACACCCCCCCACCCGTTAGCACAGATACGCAGTATTTT.

The rearrangement uses TRBV10-2 and TRBJ2-3; 12 bases align to TRBD2. CDR1 is WSHSY, CDR2 SAAADI, per germline. The CDR3 length is 16 residues. The V and J ends lost 2 bases and 2 bases, in that order; junction bases with no gene match: 2. The CDR3 region is CASSERLAGATDTQYF. Written as DNA, the CDR3 is TGCGCCAGCAGTGAGCGACTAGCGGGAGCCACAGATACGCAGTATTTT.

V is TRBV9 and J is TRBJ1-5, with a tentative D call TRBD1 (5 bases). This CDR3 is 14 amino acids long. Germline-derived CDR1 and CDR2 are SGDLS and YYNGEE. V was cut by 3 bases and J by 10 bases, with 17 bases left in between. The CDR3 loop reads CASSDGRGKFPQHF. The DNA of the CDR3 is TGTGCCAGCAGCGACGGACGGGGGAAATTCCCCCAGCATTTT. The variable domain in full, with the rest retrieved from reference TRBV9 and TRBJ1-5, is DSGVTQTPKHLITATGQRVTLRCSPRSGDLSVYWYQQSLDQGLQFLIQYYNGEERAKGNILERFSAQQFPDLHSELNLSSLELGDSALYFCASSDGRGKFPQHFGDGTRLSIL.

V usage is TRBV2 and J usage is TRBJ2-2, with 9 bases matching TRBD1. The CDR3 covers 14 residues. CDR1 is SNHLY and CDR2 is FYNNEI in the germline V gene. J was trimmed by 8 bases and V by 5 bases; bases with no gene match: 6. CDR3 nucleotide sequence: TGTGCCAGCAGTTCCGACAGGGGGTATGGGGAGCTGTTTTTT. As protein: CASSSDRGYGELFF.